This T cell receptor beta chain originates from a study of control samples from healthy donors and cancer patients. The CDR3 totals 11 residues. Per the germline V gene, CDR1 is MNHEY and CDR2 is SVGAGI. Trimming took off 7 bases at V and 6 bases at J, with 8 bases between the two ends. The repertoire was sequenced with immunoSEQ multiplex PCR; TCRdb's copy has only in-frame clones and lacks some. The sample contains 95,000 to 150,000 clones, around 87% of which appear only once. This clonotype was sampled from a man in his sixties in good health. The chain links TRBV6-5 to TRBJ2-3; D is undetermined. Sample: blood. The CDR3 DNA follows: TGTGCCAGCAAAGTCATGGATACGCAGTATTTT. Amino acids: CASKVMDTQYF.